This T cell receptor beta chain was sequenced in a study of beta chain features in type 1 diabetes. The study, taken as a whole, reports: Insertions at VDJ junctions were less frequent in type 1 diabetes patients. These patients also deleted more nucleotides at the same junctions. Moderate but significant shortening of TCRB CDR3s was recorded in all four CD4+ subsets from Type 1 diabetes patients. Cells with high TCR expression could be over-represented when cDNA is sequenced.

What was sequenced were expressed TCRB transcripts, since all of the isolated RNA had been reverse transcribed. Sequencing used immunoSEQ multiplex PCR; TCRdb keeps in-frame clones, though not all of them. The table shows about 710,000 clones, with around an eighth occurring only once. With respect to this clone: Its antigen is unidentified.

In total, each donor contributed a single heparinised blood draw that averaged roughly 110 mL. Markers CD45RO/CCR7/CD25/CD127/CD95/CD27 served to sort CD4+ naive, central memory, regulatory and stem cell-like memory cells. CDR3 length: 16 amino acids. Deletions cut 0 bases from V and 1 base from J, with 12 bases between. Per the germline V gene, CDR1 is SGHDN and CDR2 is FVKESK. This clonotype was obtained from a man younger than 35 with type 1 diabetes. The chain has TRBV14 and TRBJ1-1, with no clear D. Sequencing was carried out using naive CD4+ T cells from blood. CDR3 nucleotide sequence: TGTGCCAGCAGCCAAGACACCGGGTTCTGGAACACTGAAGCTTTCTTT. This codes for CASSQDTGFWNTEAFF. The full variable domain, with the rest looked up from reference TRBV14 and TRBJ1-1, is EAGVTQFPSHSVIEKGQTVTLRCDPISGHDNLYWYRRVMGKEIKFLLHFVKESKQDESGMPNNRFLAERTGGTYSTLKVQPAELEDSGVYFCASSQDTGFWNTEAFFGQGTRLTVV.